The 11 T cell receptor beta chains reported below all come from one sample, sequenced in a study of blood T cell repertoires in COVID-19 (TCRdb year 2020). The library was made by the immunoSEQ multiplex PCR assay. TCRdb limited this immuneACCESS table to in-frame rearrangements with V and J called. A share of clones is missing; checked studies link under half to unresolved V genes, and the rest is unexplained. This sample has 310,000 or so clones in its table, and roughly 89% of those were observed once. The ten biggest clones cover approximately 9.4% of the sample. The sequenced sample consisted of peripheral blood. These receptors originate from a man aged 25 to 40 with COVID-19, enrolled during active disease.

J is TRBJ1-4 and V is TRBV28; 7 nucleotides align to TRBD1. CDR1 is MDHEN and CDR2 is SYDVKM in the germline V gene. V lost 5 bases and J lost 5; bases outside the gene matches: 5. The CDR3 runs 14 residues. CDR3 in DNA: TGTGCCAGCAGTCCCGGGACAGAAAATGAAAAACTGTTTTTT. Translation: CASSPGTENEKLFF.

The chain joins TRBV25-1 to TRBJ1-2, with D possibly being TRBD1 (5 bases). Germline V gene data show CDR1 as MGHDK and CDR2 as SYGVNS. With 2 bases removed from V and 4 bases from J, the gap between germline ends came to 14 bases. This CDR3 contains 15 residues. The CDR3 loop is CASSEGQRGGYGYTF. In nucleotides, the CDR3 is TGTGCCAGCAGTGAAGGACAACGGGGAGGCTATGGCTACACCTTC.

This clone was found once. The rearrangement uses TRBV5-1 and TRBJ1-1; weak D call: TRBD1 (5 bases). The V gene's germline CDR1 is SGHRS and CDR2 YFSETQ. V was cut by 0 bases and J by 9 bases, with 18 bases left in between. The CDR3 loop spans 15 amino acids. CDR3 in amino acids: CASSLDPLRAPKAFF. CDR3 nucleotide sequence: TGCGCCAGCAGCTTGGACCCCCTCAGGGCCCCAAAAGCTTTCTTT.

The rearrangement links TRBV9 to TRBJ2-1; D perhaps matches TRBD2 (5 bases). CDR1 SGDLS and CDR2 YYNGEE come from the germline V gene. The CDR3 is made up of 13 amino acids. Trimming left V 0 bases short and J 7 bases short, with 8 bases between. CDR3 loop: CASSVAGVNEQFF. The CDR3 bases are TGTGCCAGCAGCGTAGCCGGGGTAAATGAGCAGTTCTTC.

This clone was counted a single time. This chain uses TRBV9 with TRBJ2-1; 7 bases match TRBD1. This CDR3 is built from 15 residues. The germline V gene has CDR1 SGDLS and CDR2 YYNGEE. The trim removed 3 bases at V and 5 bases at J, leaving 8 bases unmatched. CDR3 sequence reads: CASSGRQGNDNEQFF. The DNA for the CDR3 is TGTGCCAGCAGCGGCAGACAGGGAAACGACAATGAGCAGTTCTTC.

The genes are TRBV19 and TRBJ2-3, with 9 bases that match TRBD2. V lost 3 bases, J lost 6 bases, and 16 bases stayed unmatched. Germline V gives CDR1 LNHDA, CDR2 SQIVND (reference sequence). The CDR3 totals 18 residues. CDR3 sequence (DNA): TGTGCCAGTAGTATGTGGGATTTAGCGGGGGCCGACTGGGATACGCAGTATTTT. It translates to CASSMWDLAGADWDTQYF.

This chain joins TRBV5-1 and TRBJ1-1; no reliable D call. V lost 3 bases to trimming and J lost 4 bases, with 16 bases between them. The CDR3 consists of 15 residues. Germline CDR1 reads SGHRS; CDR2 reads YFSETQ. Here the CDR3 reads CASSSREGYGTEAFF. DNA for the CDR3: TGCGCCAGCAGCTCTAGGGAGGGATATGGCACTGAAGCTTTCTTT. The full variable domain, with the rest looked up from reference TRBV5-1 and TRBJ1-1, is KAGVTQTPRYLIKTRGQQVTLSCSPISGHRSVSWYQQTPGQGLQFLFEYFSETQRNKGNFPGRFSGRQFSNSRSEMNVSTLELGDSALYLCASSSREGYGTEAFFGQGTRLTVV.

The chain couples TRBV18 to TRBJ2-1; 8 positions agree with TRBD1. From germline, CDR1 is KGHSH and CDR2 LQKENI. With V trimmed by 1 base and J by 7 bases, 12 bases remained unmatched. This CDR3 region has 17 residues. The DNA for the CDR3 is TGTGCCAGCTCACCACGTGATTGGCAGGGGGCGGTAAATGAGCAGTTCTTC. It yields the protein CASSPRDWQGAVNEQFF.

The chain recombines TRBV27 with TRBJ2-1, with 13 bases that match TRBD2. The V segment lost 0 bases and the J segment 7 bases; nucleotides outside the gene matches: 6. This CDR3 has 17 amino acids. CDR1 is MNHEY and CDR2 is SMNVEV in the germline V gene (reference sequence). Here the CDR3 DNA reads TGTGCCAGCAGTTTATCGGGACTAGCGGGACCCATGAATGAGCAGTTCTTC. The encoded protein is CASSLSGLAGPMNEQFF.

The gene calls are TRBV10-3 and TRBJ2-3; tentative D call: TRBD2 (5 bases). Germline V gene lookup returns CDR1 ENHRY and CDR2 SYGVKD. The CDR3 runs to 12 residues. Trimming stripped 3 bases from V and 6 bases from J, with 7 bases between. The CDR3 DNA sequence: TGTGCCATCAGTGACCGGGGTGATACGCAGTATTTT. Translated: CAISDRGDTQYF.

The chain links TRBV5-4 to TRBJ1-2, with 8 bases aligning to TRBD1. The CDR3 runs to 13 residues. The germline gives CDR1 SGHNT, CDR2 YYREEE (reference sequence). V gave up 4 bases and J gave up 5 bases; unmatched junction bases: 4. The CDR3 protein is CASSRQGRYGYTF. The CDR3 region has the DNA TGTGCCAGCAGCCGACAGGGGCGATATGGCTACACCTTC.